This TCR beta chain derives from a study of a mutant IDH1 vaccine in newly diagnosed glioma. Study summary: The patients were given eight vaccinations, one each in weeks 1, 3, 5, 7, 11, 15, 19 and 23. The earlier regimen, radiotherapy, temozolomide, or both, was most often both.

V shed 3 bases, J shed 5 bases, and the junction held 7 bases outside the gene matches. CDR1 LNHDA and CDR2 SQIVND come from the germline V gene (reference sequence). The CDR3 consists of 14 residues. Clones were read by immunoSEQ multiplex PCR, and TCRdb kept only the in-frame ones, dropping some. Of about 55,000 clones listed, approximately 80% are singletons. This clone was counted a few times. The antigen remains undetermined. The sample's time point: week 23, last vaccination. The content of each vaccine dose was 300 ug of mutant IDH1 20-mer peptide, and topical imiquimod accompanied it. New WHO grade 3 or 4 IDH1-mutant, ATRX-lost astrocytomas were present in all donors. General observations from the study: It seemed that pseudoprogression was not linked to changes in the top peripheral T cell clonotypes.

The material was PBMCs, obtained from a glioma patient whose treatment included an IDH1 peptide vaccine. This TCR was sampled from a man in his forties or fifties with glioma. The genes are TRBV19 and TRBJ2-7, with 7 bases matching TRBD2. The CDR3 protein is CASSIQGGADEQYF. CDR3 DNA sequence: TGTGCCAGTAGTATCCAGGGAGGGGCGGACGAGCAGTACTTC.